One sample yielded the 28 T cell receptor beta chains listed below, sequenced in a study of control samples from healthy donors and cancer patients. Assay used: immunoSEQ multiplex PCR; TCRdb lists only in-frame clones, some missing. The sample shows over 150,000 clones, 95% to 96% of them seen only once. The source material was blood. These receptors originate from a woman aged 25 to 39 in good health.

The chain uses TRBV4-1 and TRBJ2-2, with a possible D match to TRBD2 (5 bases). Between the trimmed V and J ends, which lost 0 bases and 4 bases, there was a span of 18 bases. The germline V gene has CDR1 MGHRA and CDR2 YSYEKL. The CDR3 has 18 residues. CDR3 amino acids: CASSQDPGLLLGTGELFF. CDR3 nucleotides: TGCGCCAGCAGCCAAGATCCAGGACTCTTGCTGGGCACCGGGGAGCTGTTTTTT.

In DNA, the CDR3 is TGTGCCAGCAGTGACCGCCGAGACTATGGCTACACCTTC. Its protein is CASSDRRDYGYTF. The rearrangement joins TRBV2 to TRBJ1-2; D is ambiguous. This CDR3 region has 13 residues. Germline CDR1 reads SNHLY; CDR2 reads FYNNEI. Trimming left V 3 bases short and J 3 bases short, with 8 bases between.

The rearrangement joins TRBV5-1 to TRBJ2-1, with TRBD1 matching 7 bases. The CDR3 extends over 15 amino acids. Trimming cost V 4 bases and J 2 bases; bases outside gene matches: 6. In germline, CDR1 is SGHRS, CDR2 YFSETQ. Here the CDR3 DNA reads TGCGCCAGCAGCCTCCGGGACAGTGCCTACAATGAGCAGTTCTTC. As protein: CASSLRDSAYNEQFF.

V gene TRBV6-1 combines with J gene TRBJ1-5, with a tentative D call TRBD1 (6 bases). Per the germline V gene, CDR1 is MNHNS and CDR2 is SASEGT. CDR3 size: 14 residues. Trimming took 2 bases from V and 5 from J, leaving 10 bases between them. CDR3 in amino acids: CASSEYGGDQPQHF. In DNA, the CDR3 is TGTGCCAGCAGTGAATACGGGGGCGATCAGCCCCAGCATTTT.

The genes are TRBV7-9 and TRBJ1-2, with no clear D. The CDR3 is 12 amino acids. Germline CDR1 SEHNR, CDR2 FQNEAQ (reference sequence). Trimming removed 0 bases from V and 4 bases from J, with 3 bases in between. The DNA for the CDR3 is TGTGCCAGCAGCTTAGCCACCTATGGCTACACCTTC. Encoded protein: CASSLATYGYTF.

The chain carries TRBV5-5 and TRBJ1-2; D is perhaps TRBD1 (5 bases). V was shortened by 2 bases and J by 8 bases, with 13 bases between the two germline ends. The CDR3 extends over 13 amino acids. Looked up from germline, CDR1 is SGHKS and CDR2 is YYEKEE (reference sequence). CDR3 sequence: CASSLSAGFGYTF. The CDR3 DNA sequence: TGTGCCAGCAGCTTATCGGCAGGGTTCGGCTACACCTTC.

V gene TRBV9 combines with J gene TRBJ1-3; 8 nucleotides agree with TRBD1. The germline gives CDR1 SGDLS, CDR2 YYNGEE. V dropped 3 bases and J dropped 1; count of bases not matched to a gene: 6. The CDR3 has 16 amino acids. As DNA, the CDR3 is TGTGCCAGCAGCGCGGCAGGGGGCTCGTCTGGAAACACCATATATTTT. Encoded protein: CASSAAGGSSGNTIYF.

CDR3: CASSFGAGGDNQPQHF. CDR3 coding DNA: TGTGCCAGCAGCTTTGGGGCAGGGGGGGACAATCAGCCCCAGCATTTT. The chain recombines TRBV12-1 with TRBJ1-5. TRBV12-1 is recorded as a pseudogene. The CDR3 sequence is 16 residues long.

The chain joins TRBV4-1 to TRBJ2-1, with 7 bases identical to TRBD1. The CDR3 extends over 16 amino acids. In germline, CDR1 is MGHRA, CDR2 YSYEKL. The V and J ends lost 1 base and 3 bases, in that order; junction bases with no gene match: 6. CDR3 DNA sequence: TGCGCCAGCAGCCAAGTTCTTACAGGGGACTACAATGAGCAGTTCTTC. Residues: CASSQVLTGDYNEQFF.

The chain couples TRBV9 to TRBJ1-1, with D unclear. This CDR3 comprises 17 residues. V shed 0 bases and J shed 1 base, with 16 bases lying between them. Germline-derived CDR1 and CDR2 are SGDLS and YYNGEE. CDR3 amino acids: CASSVGVGGQRNTEAFF. The CDR3 DNA sequence: TGTGCCAGCAGCGTAGGCGTAGGAGGGCAGAGGAACACTGAAGCTTTCTTT.

The chain uses TRBV27 and TRBJ2-2, with 8 bases identical to TRBD1. The CDR3 is 16 residues long. Germline CDR1 and CDR2: MNHEY and SMNVEV (reference sequence). Trimming removed 2 bases from V and 1 base from J; junction bases left unmatched: 3. The CDR3 loop is CASSLRTGLNTGELFF. In DNA form, the CDR3 reads TGTGCCAGCAGTTTAAGGACAGGGCTGAACACCGGGGAGCTGTTTTTT.

The chain carries TRBV24-1 and TRBJ2-5; 7 bases map to TRBD2. J gave up 5 bases and V 2 bases, and 1 base lay outside the gene matches. CDR1 and CDR2 (germline): KGHDR, SFDVKD. The CDR3 is 13 amino acids. The CDR3 sequence is CATSDWRGETQYF. The CDR3 DNA follows: TGTGCCACCAGTGATTGGCGGGGGGAGACCCAGTACTTC.

The chain carries TRBV6-5 and TRBJ1-1; possibly TRBD1 for D (5 bases). The V gene lost 6 bases and the J gene lost 0 bases, with 8 bases spanning the gap. Germline V gives CDR1 MNHEY, CDR2 SVGAGI. CDR3 size: 13 residues. The CDR3 DNA sequence: TGTGCCAGCAGACGGGGCATGAACACTGAAGCTTTCTTT. Translation gives CASRRGMNTEAFF.

The chain uses TRBV28 and TRBJ2-5; tentatively, D is TRBD1 (5 bases). V was cut by 7 bases and J by 0 bases, with 9 bases left in between. CDR1 and CDR2 from the germline V gene are MDHEN and SYDVKM. The CDR3 extends over 13 amino acids. The CDR3 region is CASIRQNQETQYF. Here the CDR3 DNA reads TGTGCCAGCATACGACAGAACCAAGAGACCCAGTACTTC.

This chain joins TRBV7-8 and TRBJ1-3; 7 nucleotides agree with TRBD1. With 5 bases clipped from V and 3 bases from J, the junction kept 7 bases outside the gene matches. The CDR3 extends over 15 amino acids. CDR1 is SGHVS and CDR2 is FQNEAQ in the germline V gene. The CDR3 DNA reads as TGTGCCAGCAGCCCAAACAGGGGTTTTGGAAACACCATATATTTT. It is translated as CASSPNRGFGNTIYF.

CDR3 amino acids: CASSYFVRGSYEQYF. The CDR3 bases are TGTGCCAGCAGTTACTTTGTCAGGGGGTCCTACGAGCAGTACTTC. This chain links TRBV6-2 or TRBV6-3 with TRBJ2-7, with TRBD1 matching over 7 bases. With 1 base clipped from V and 1 base from J, the junction kept 4 bases outside the gene matches. Germline V gives CDR1 MNHEY, CDR2 SVGEGT. The CDR3 loop spans 15 amino acids.

Note on this clone: Sequence at one end of the junction differs from germline and may be a read error. CDR3 region: CASSLGSTERFF. CDR3 sequence (DNA): TGTGCCAGCAGCTTAGGTTCTACGGAGCGGTTCTTC. The chain recombines TRBV7-9 with TRBJ2-1; no firm D call. In germline, CDR1 is SEHNR, CDR2 FQNEAQ (reference sequence). The CDR3 runs 12 residues. The whole variable domain, filled in from reference TRBV7-9 and TRBJ2-1, reads DTGVSQNPRHKITKRGQNVTFRCDPISEHNRLYWYRQTLGQGPEFLTYFQNEAQLEKSRLLSDRFSAERPKGSFSTLEIQRTEQGDSAMYLCASSLGSTERFFGPGTRLTVL.

V and J are TRBV7-6 and TRBJ2-5; 8 bases fit TRBD1. CDR3 length equals 15 residues. Germline assignment: CDR1 SGHVS and CDR2 FNYEAQ. Trimming at V came to 1 base and at J to 5 bases, leaving 6 bases not matched to a gene. The CDR3 bases are TGTGCCAGCAGCTTAGGGGGACAGGCAGTGGAGACCCAGTACTTC. It codes for CASSLGGQAVETQYF. Supplemented by reference TRBV7-6 and TRBJ2-5, the full variable domain reads GAGVSQSPRYKVTKRGQDVALRCDPISGHVSLYWYRQALGQGPEFLTYFNYEAQQDKSGLPNDRFSAERPEGSISTLTIQRTEQRDSAMYRCASSLGGQAVETQYFGPGTRLLVL.

The genes are TRBV28 and TRBJ1-6; no clear D. The CDR3 runs 13 residues. Trimming pared 2 bases from V and 5 bases from J, leaving 4 bases between. The germline gives CDR1 MDHEN, CDR2 SYDVKM. CDR3 sequence (DNA): TGTGCCAGCAGTTTACACAATAATTCACCCCTCCACTTT. It specifies CASSLHNNSPLHF.

CDR3 sequence: CASSLLSGLLFSTDTQYF. In DNA form, the CDR3 reads TGTGCCAGCAGCTTACTTTCAGGCCTCCTTTTTAGCACAGATACGCAGTATTTT. The chain recombines TRBV7-9 with TRBJ2-3; D not certain. This CDR3 has 18 residues. Germline CDR1 and CDR2: SEHNR and FQNEAQ (reference sequence). V was shortened by 2 bases and J by 0 bases, with 18 bases between the two germline ends.

The rearrangement links TRBV9 to TRBJ1-6; D is undetermined. CDR3 length: 13 residues. Deletions cut 3 bases from V and 8 bases from J, with 9 bases between. Germline-derived CDR1 and CDR2 are SGDLS and YYNGEE. For the CDR3, the DNA is TGTGCCAGCAGCGCGCACTTGGATTCACCCCTCCACTTT. As protein: CASSAHLDSPLHF.

This clone was seen just once. The chain recombines TRBV5-6 with TRBJ1-2; 7 nucleotides line up with TRBD1. The germline V gene encodes CDR1 SGHDT and CDR2 YYEEEE. The CDR3 runs 16 residues. Unmatched junction bases numbered 6, after V lost 0 bases and J lost 1 base. DNA of the CDR3: TGTGCCAGCAGCTTGGAGGGACAGAACTTTAACTATGGCTACACCTTC. Translating gives CASSLEGQNFNYGYTF.

The chain employs TRBV12-3 or TRBV12-4 and TRBJ1-5, with TRBD1 matching over 9 bases. J gave up 7 bases and V 8 bases, and 3 bases lay outside the gene matches. This CDR3 has 12 amino acids. CDR3 sequence reads: CASDRGDQPQHF. The DNA of the CDR3 is TGTGCCAGCGACAGGGGGGACCAGCCCCAGCATTTT.

CDR3 in DNA: TGTGCCTGGAGTGGATATCAGGGGGCGGAAGAGCAGTACTTC. Its protein product is CAWSGYQGAEEQYF. The chain is built from TRBV30 and TRBJ2-7; 8 bases are shared with TRBD1. Looked up from germline, CDR1 is GTSNPN and CDR2 is SVGIG (reference sequence). CDR3 length equals 14 residues. Trimming at V came to 1 base and at J to 7 bases, leaving 9 bases not matched to a gene.

The gene calls are TRBV11-2 and TRBJ1-4; D might be TRBD1 (5 bases). CDR1 is SGHAT, CDR2 FQNNGV, per germline. V shed 3 bases and J shed 3 bases, with 14 bases lying between them. This CDR3 region has 16 residues. The DNA for the CDR3 is TGTGCCAGCAGCTTGGGAGGCCCGGGGGCTAATGAAAAACTGTTTTTT. Residues: CASSLGGPGANEKLFF.

This clone was seen a single time. This sequence joins TRBV19 and TRBJ2-7; D may be TRBD2 (5 bases). This CDR3 is built from 14 residues. Germline values: CDR1 LNHDA, CDR2 SQIVND (reference sequence). The V gene lost 6 bases and the J gene lost 2 bases, with 14 bases spanning the gap. CDR3 protein: CASSPGWGAYEQYF. CDR3 bases: TGTGCCAGTAGCCCGGGATGGGGAGCCTACGAGCAGTACTTC.

This rearrangement joins TRBV19 to TRBJ2-7; maybe TRBD2 (6 bases). The V end lost 8 bases, the J end lost 2 bases, and 13 bases lay between the germline ends. This CDR3 has 13 residues. Germline V CDR1 and CDR2: LNHDA, SQIVND (reference sequence). Here the CDR3 DNA reads TGTGCCAGTGCAAGCGGGCCTCCCTACGAGCAGTACTTC. Amino acids: CASASGPPYEQYF.

V gene TRBV3-1 (or the pseudogene TRBV3-2) combines with J gene TRBJ2-1, with TRBD2 identical over 7 bases. J gave up 2 bases and V 0 bases, and 7 bases lay outside the gene matches. CDR1 and CDR2 from the germline V gene are LGHDT and YNNKEL (reference sequence). The CDR3 runs to 17 residues. In DNA, the CDR3 is TGTGCCAGCAGCCAAGATCTGGGCGGGGGACCCTACAATGAGCAGTTCTTC. It encodes CASSQDLGGGPYNEQFF.